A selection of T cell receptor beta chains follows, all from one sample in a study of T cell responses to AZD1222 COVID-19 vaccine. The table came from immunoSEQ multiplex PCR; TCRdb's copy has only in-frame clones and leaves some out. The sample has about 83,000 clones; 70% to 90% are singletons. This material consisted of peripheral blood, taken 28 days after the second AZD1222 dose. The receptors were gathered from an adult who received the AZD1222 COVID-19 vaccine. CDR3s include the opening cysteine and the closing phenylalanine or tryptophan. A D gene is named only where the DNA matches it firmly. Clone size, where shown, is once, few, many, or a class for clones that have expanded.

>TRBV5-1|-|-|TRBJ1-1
TGCGCCAGCGCTAGTCTTACAGGGCCCATGAACACTGAAGCTTTCTTT
CASASLTGPMNTEAFF
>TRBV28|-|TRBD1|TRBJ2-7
TGTGCCAGCACTAACACAGGGGGAGGTTACGAGCAGTACTTC
CASTNTGGGYEQYF
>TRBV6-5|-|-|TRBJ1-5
TGTGCCACCCGGGCGTTCCGCAATAGCAATCAGCCCCAGCATTTT
CATRAFRNSNQPQHF
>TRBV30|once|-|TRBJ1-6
TGTGCCTGGAGTGTACGTGTCAGGACACCCCTCCACTTT
CAWSVRVRTPLHF
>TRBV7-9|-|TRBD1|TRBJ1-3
TGTGCCAGCAGCACCGGGACAGGGTGGGGAAACACCATATATTTT
CASSTGTGWGNTIYF
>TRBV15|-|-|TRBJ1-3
TGTGCCACCAGCAGAGATTTGGTGACAGGACTCTCTGGAAACACCATATATTTT
CATSRDLVTGLSGNTIYF
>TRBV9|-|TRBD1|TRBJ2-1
TGTGCCAGCAGCGTAGAGGGGGCGCCCTACAATGAGCAGTTCTTC
CASSVEGAPYNEQFF
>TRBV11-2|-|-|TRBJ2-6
TGTGCCAGCAGCTTAGAGGCAGGGGCGGCTGGGGCCAACGTCCTGACTTTC
CASSLEAGAAGANVLTF
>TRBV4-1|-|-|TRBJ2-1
TGCGCCAGCAGCCCGTGGGACAGCGGGAGCTCCTACAATGAGCAGTTCTTC
CASSPWDSGSSYNEQFF
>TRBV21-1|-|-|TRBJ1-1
TGTGCCAGCAGCGGGCTGGGACAGGGGGATGATGAAGCTTTCTTT
CASSGLGQGDDEAFF
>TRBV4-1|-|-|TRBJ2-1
TGCGCCAGCACCCTACCAGCCGGCTACAATGAGCAGTTCTTC
CASTLPAGYNEQFF
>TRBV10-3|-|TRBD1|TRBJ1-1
TGTGCCATCAACCTAGGGACAGGGACCGAAGCTTTCTTT
CAINLGTGTEAFF
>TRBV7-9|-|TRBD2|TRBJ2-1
TGTGCCAGCAGGCCCACTAGCGGGAGTAGCTATGAGCAGTTCTTC
CASRPTSGSSYEQFF
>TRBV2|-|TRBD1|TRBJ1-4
TGTGCCAGCAGTGAACCGAGGACAGGGACTAATGAAAAACTGTTTTTT
CASSEPRTGTNEKLFF
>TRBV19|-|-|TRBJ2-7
TGTGCCAGTAGTGCGGGACCAACCCGGACCTACGAGCAGTACTTC
CASSAGPTRTYEQYF
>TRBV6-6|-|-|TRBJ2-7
TGTGCCAGCAGTTACGCGGGTGGGAGCTACGAGCAGTACTTC
CASSYAGGSYEQYF
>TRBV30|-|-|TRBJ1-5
TGTGCCTGGAGTGTAGGTGGAACGGCGGGGCCCCAGCATTTT
CAWSVGGTAGPQHF
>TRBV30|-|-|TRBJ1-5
TGTGCCTGGAGTTTGGGGGGAGGAAATCAGCCCCAGCATTTT
CAWSLGGGNQPQHF
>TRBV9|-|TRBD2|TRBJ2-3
TGTGCCAGCAGCGTAGATGAAGCGGGGGACCTCTTTGGCACAGATACGCAGTATTTT
CASSVDEAGDLFGTDTQYF
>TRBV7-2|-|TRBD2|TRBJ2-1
TGTGCCAGCACCCTCGGCGGGAGTTACTACAATGAGCAGTTCTTC
CASTLGGSYYNEQFF
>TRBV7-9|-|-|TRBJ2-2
TGTGCCAGCAGCTCAGAAGGTATGCGGGCGAACACCGGGGAGCTGTTTTTT
CASSSEGMRANTGELFF
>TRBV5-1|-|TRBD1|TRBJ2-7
TGCGCCAGCAGCCCGGATCCGACAGGGGGCTTGAAGCCCTACGAGCAGTACTTC
CASSPDPTGGLKPYEQYF
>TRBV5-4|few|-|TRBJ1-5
TGTGCCAGCAGCGCGACGCCCGACAGCAATCAGCCCCAGCATTTT
CASSATPDSNQPQHF
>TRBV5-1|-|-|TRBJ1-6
TGCGCCAGCAGCTCGGCGCCGGCAGGGTCCAATTCACCCCTCCACTTT
CASSSAPAGSNSPLHF
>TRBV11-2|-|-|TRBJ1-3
TGTGCCAGCAGCTTAGTCAGCTCTGGAAACACCATATATTTT
CASSLVSSGNTIYF
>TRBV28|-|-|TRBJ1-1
TGTGCCAGCAGTACTAAGACGGATACGAACACTGAAGCTTTCTTT
CASSTKTDTNTEAFF
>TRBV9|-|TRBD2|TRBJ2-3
TGTGCCAGCAGCGTAGACGTTGGAGCGGGAGGGCCAGATACGCAGTATTTT
CASSVDVGAGGPDTQYF